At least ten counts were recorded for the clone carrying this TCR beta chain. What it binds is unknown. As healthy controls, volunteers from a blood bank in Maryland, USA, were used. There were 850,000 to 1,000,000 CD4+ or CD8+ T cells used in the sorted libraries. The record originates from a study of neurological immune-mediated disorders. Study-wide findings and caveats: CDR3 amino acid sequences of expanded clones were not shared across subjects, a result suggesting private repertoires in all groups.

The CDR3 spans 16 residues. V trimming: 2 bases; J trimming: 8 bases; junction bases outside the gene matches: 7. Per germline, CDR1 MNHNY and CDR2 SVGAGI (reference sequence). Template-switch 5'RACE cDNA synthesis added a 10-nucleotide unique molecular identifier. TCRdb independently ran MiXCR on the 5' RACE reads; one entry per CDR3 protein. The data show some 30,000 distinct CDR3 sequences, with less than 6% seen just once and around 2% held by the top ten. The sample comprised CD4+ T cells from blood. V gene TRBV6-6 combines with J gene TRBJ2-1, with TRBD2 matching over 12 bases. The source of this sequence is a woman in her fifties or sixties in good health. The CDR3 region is CASSYGRTSGVHEQFF. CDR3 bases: TGTGCCAGCAGTTACGGTCGGACTAGCGGGGTCCATGAGCAGTTCTTC.